This is a list of T cell receptor beta chains from one sample in a study of blood T cell repertoires in COVID-19. Data came from immunoSEQ multiplex PCR; TCRdb stores just in-frame clones and leaves some out. The sample shows about 310,000 clones, about 88% of them seen only once. Input material: PBMCs or T cells enriched from blood (not recorded which). The receptors originated from a woman aged 40 to 55 who had recovered from COVID-19. CDR3s include the opening cysteine and the closing phenylalanine or tryptophan. The order of the fields is D gene, V gene, J gene, clone size, CDR3 protein, CDR3 DNA. A D gene is named only where the DNA matches it firmly. Clone size is not always given. Where it is, it says once, few, many or a class for expanded clones.

TRBD1	TRBV27	TRBJ1-4	once	CASSFRDRVGEKLFF	TGTGCCAGCAGTTTTAGGGACAGGGTTGGAGAAAAACTGTTTTTT
TRBD2	TRBV10-1	TRBJ2-7	.	CASSDGGSSYEQYF	TGCGCCAGCAGTGATGGCGGGAGCTCCTACGAGCAGTACTTC
TRBD1	TRBV7-2	TRBJ1-2	.	CASSFSGGNYGYTF	TGTGCCAGCAGCTTTTCAGGGGGTAACTATGGCTACACCTTC
TRBD1	TRBV28	TRBJ1-2	once	CASSLGTGYGYTF	TGTGCCAGCAGCCTCGGGACAGGATATGGCTACACCTTC
TRBD1	TRBV19	TRBJ2-2	.	CASSWTGPGELFF	TGTGCCAGTAGTTGGACAGGCCCCGGGGAGCTGTTTTTT
.	TRBV2	TRBJ1-6	.	CASKGALSSYNSPLHF	TGTGCCAGCAAGGGAGCTCTAAGCTCCTATAATTCACCCCTCCACTTT
.	TRBV4-1	TRBJ1-2	few	CASSQDYRDYGYTF	TGCGCCAGCAGCCAGGATTACAGGGACTATGGCTACACCTTC
.	TRBV6-2/TRBV6-3	TRBJ2-2	.	CASSYLGAGELFF	TGTGCCAGCAGTTACTTGGGAGCCGGGGAGCTGTTTTTT
.	TRBV6-6	TRBJ1-2	.	CASSYLEGSGYTF	TGTGCCAGCAGTTACCTCGAGGGTAGTGGCTACACCTTC
.	TRBV24-1	TRBJ1-1	.	CATLSPAAEAFF	TGTGCCACCCTGTCCCCCGCGGCTGAAGCTTTCTTT
TRBD2	TRBV23-1	TRBJ2-1	.	CASSPPGLAENEQFF	TGCGCCAGCAGTCCACCGGGACTAGCGGAGAATGAGCAGTTCTTC
.	TRBV19	TRBJ1-1	few	CASTLRGGALGTEAFF	TGTGCCAGTACCCTAAGAGGGGGGGCACTGGGGACTGAAGCTTTCTTT
TRBD1	TRBV4-3	TRBJ1-5	once	CASSQGTGGDSDQPQHF	TGCGCCAGCAGCCAGGGGACAGGGGGCGATTCGGATCAGCCCCAGCATTTT
.	TRBV25-1	TRBJ1-3	.	CASSEFGRDSGNTIYF	TGTGCCAGCAGTGAATTCGGGCGGGACTCTGGAAACACCATATATTTT
.	TRBV20-1	TRBJ1-3	.	CSAPRGNTIYF	TGCAGTGCCCCCCGTGGAAACACCATATATTTT
.	TRBV7-9	TRBJ2-2	.	CASSPSSYQNTGELFF	TGTGCCAGCAGCCCATCCAGTTACCAAAACACCGGGGAGCTGTTTTTT
TRBD1	TRBV9	TRBJ2-1	.	CASSPRTGPSSYNEQFF	TGTGCCAGCAGCCCACGGACAGGGCCAAGCTCCTACAATGAGCAGTTCTTC
.	TRBV30	TRBJ1-1	.	CAWRGATEAFF	TGTGCCTGGAGGGGGGCCACTGAAGCTTTCTTT
.	TRBV27	TRBJ1-2	.	CASSLSWAGIYGYTF	TGTGCCAGCAGTTTATCTTGGGCAGGAATCTATGGCTACACCTTC
.	TRBV7-2	TRBJ2-7	.	CASSRTGTYEQYF	TGTGCCAGCAGTCGAACAGGGACCTACGAGCAGTACTTC
.	TRBV4-3	TRBJ1-6	.	CASSQARGDNSPLHF	TGCGCCAGCAGCCAAGCCCGGGGAGATAATTCACCCCTCCACTTT